This T cell receptor beta chain was observed in a study of blood T cell repertoires in COVID-19 (dated by TCRdb to 2018 to 2021). Study-level background: Samples from collaborators originated in the United States, Italy and Spain and spanned both the acute and convalescent phases of COVID-19. The material from the prospective study consisted of cDNA or gDNA derived from T cells, B-cell-depleted T cells, or PBMCs. Subjects who had been exposed to COVID-19, were actively infected with it, or had recovered from it provided the deeply sampled blood TCRbeta repertoires that made up the dataset. The repertoires were released in a freely available public database meant as a resource for research on the immune response to SARS-CoV-2. Samples were obtained from the ongoing ImmuneRACE study (first 160 participants) and from over 1,000 subjects provided by 6 global collaborators. Sample metadata almost always included a de-identified subject ID, COVID-19 status, age in years and sex. HLA class I and class II types, where available, came from metadata supplied by the sample provider rather than from assay-based typing.

The collaborating institutions used their own protocols to collect whole blood in K2EDTA tubes. For TCRbeta analysis, collaborator samples were shipped as frozen whole blood, as isolated PBMCs, or as DNA extracted from either sample type. What the authors observed across the whole study: Clinical and demographic metadata were provided uncurated, with the amount varying by source and participant.

TCRbeta CDR3 regions were amplified from genomic DNA using the immunoSEQ Assay, a bias-controlled multiplex PCR. The paper's data handling went like this. The number of nucleated cells in each sample was estimated by amplification of reference gene primers within the assay. To quantify the absolute abundance of each unique TCRbeta CDR3 rearrangement, sequence reads were collapsed and filtered. For each sample, productive Simpson clonality was calculated as the square root of Simpson's diversity index over productive rearrangements. The source is immuneACCESS, and TCRdb retained only in-frame sequences with V and J called. Part of the clones is not carried over; for the studies checked, unresolved V genes explain less than half of this, and the remainder is unexplained. V and J calls and clone size follow that table, whereas D and trimming were derived from the DNA. The sample has tens of thousands of clones on record, around 86% of them singletons. The ten largest clones capture roughly 15% of the sample.

Based on the germline V gene, the CDR1 and CDR2 sequences are SGDLS and YYNGEE. Including the terminal cysteine and phenylalanine, the CDR3 comprises 15 residues. This entry keeps only the CDR3 DNA: 45 bases, framed from base 1. Compared with germline, V lacks 3 bases and J lacks 2 bases; bases without a gene match: 5. A remark on this clone: Its antigen is unknown. The input lacks base qualities; no much larger clone sits a single base away.

The clonotype originates from a man between 70 and 80 years old with acute or convalescent COVID-19. The sequencing sample was made of peripheral blood. The rearranged chain carries TRBV9 and TRBJ2-3, with 8 bases aligning to TRBD2. The nucleotide sequence reads TGTGCCAGCAGCGACAGCGGGAGTGTCACAGATACGCAGTATTTT. This encodes CASSDSGSVTDTQYF.